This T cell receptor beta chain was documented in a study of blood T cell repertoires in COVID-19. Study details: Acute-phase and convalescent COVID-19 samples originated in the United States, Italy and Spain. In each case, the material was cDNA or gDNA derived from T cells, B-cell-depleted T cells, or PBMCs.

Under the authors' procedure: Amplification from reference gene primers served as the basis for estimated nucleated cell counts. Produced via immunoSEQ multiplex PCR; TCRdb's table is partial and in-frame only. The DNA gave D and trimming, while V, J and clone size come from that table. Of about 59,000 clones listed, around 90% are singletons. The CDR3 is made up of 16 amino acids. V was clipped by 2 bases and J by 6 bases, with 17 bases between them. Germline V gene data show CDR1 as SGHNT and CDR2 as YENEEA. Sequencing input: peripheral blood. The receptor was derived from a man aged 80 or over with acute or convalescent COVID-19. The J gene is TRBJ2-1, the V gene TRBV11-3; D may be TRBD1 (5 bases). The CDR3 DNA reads TGTGCCAGCAGCTTAAGCCGACAGTCCCCCAGCAATGAGCAGTTCTTC. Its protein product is CASSLSRQSPSNEQFF. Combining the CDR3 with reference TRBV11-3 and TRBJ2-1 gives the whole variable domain EAGVVQSPRYKIIEKKQPVAFWCNPISGHNTLYWYLQNLGQGPELLIRYENEEAVDDSQLPKDRFSAERLKGVDSTLKIQPAELGDSAVYLCASSLSRQSPSNEQFFGPGTRLTVL.